This T cell receptor (beta chain) was profiled in a study of cytomegalovirus exposure and HLA in healthy donors. This clone was counted a few times. PCR primers comprised 60 Vbeta and 13 Jbeta primers. Sequenced by immunoSEQ multiplex PCR; TCRdb stores in-frame clones only, minus some. The data hold approximately 69,000 clones, with around 70% observed a single time. The sample was PBMCs. The receptor was derived from a woman aged 25 to 39 in good health and CMV-seropositive.

CDR3 bases: TGTGCCAGCAGTTACTCGATGCTCGGGAGCGACACTGAAGCTTTCTTT. It is translated as CASSYSMLGSDTEAFF. The gene calls are TRBV6-5 and TRBJ1-1; D unclear. V lost 0 bases and J lost 3, with 14 bases in between. The CDR3 loop spans 16 amino acids. The germline gives CDR1 MNHEY, CDR2 SVGAGI.